The 8 T cell receptor beta chains below all came from one sample that was sequenced in a study of CD8 T cells in Susac syndrome. When the RNA was reverse transcribed, random hexamers were used with an input of about 0.5 to 1 ug. TCRdb used MiXCR to reprocess the immunoSEQ multiplex PCR reads, holding one entry per CDR3 protein. The repertoire includes 150,000 to 200,000 distinct CDR3 sequences, about 94% of them detected once, and roughly 0.13% sits in the top ten. Material: CD4+ T cells from PBMCs. Receptors were obtained from a human donor in good health.

This clonotype was seen just once. Mismatch with germline at one junction end may stem from a read error. The gene calls are TRBV20-1 and TRBJ1-1; D is perhaps TRBD1 (5 bases). The length of the CDR3 is 13 residues. Germline assignment: CDR1 DFQATT and CDR2 SNEGSKA (reference sequence). CDR3 sequence (DNA): TGCAGTGCAAGAGGGGCCGTGCAAGTGAAAGCTTTCTTT. It translates to CSARGAVQVKAFF.

The chain employs TRBV9 and TRBJ1-6, with 8 bases identical to TRBD1. The germline V gene has CDR1 SGDLS and CDR2 YYNGEE. The length of the CDR3 is 16 residues. V lost 4 bases, J lost 7 bases, and 10 bases stayed unmatched. CDR3 DNA sequence: TGTGCCAGCAGCCTCGAAACCAGGGGGCAGAATTCACCCCTCCACTTT. This encodes CASSLETRGQNSPLHF.

V is TRBV11-2 and J is TRBJ2-5; D ambiguous. This CDR3 contains 13 residues. Germline loops: CDR1 SGHAT, CDR2 FQNNGV. V dropped 1 base and J dropped 3 bases, with 6 bases sitting between them. CDR3 loop: CASSLGQKETQYF. In DNA, the CDR3 is TGTGCCAGCAGCTTAGGCCAGAAAGAGACCCAGTACTTC. Using reference TRBV11-2 and TRBJ2-5 for the parts outside the CDR3, the full variable domain is EAGVAQSPRYKIIEKRQSVAFWCNPISGHATLYWYQQILGQGPKLLIQFQNNGVVDDSQLPKDRFSAERLKGVDSTLKIQPAKLEDSAVYLCASSLGQKETQYFGPGTRLLVL.

The chain employs TRBV29-1 and TRBJ2-3; D may be TRBD1 (6 bases). Trimming shortened V by 3 bases and J by 0 bases, and 10 bases separated the two germline ends. Per the germline V gene, CDR1 is SQVTM and CDR2 is ANQGSEA. The CDR3 runs 14 residues. The CDR3 protein is CSVDQGLSTDTQYF. DNA of the CDR3: TGCAGCGTTGATCAGGGGCTTAGCACAGATACGCAGTATTTT.

The chain carries TRBV29-1 and TRBJ2-3; 8 nucleotides align to TRBD1. The germline gives CDR1 SQVTM, CDR2 ANQGSEA. Losses at the gene ends were 3 bases for V and 3 bases for J; bases not matched to a gene: 2. The CDR3 is made up of 13 amino acids. CDR3 region: CSVDQGATDTQYF. For the CDR3, the DNA is TGCAGCGTTGACCAGGGGGCTACAGATACGCAGTATTTT.

The rearrangement links TRBV12-3 or TRBV12-4 to TRBJ1-6, with 7 bases matching TRBD1. Trimming took 5 bases from V and 0 from J; bases not matched to a gene: 7. This CDR3 is built from 17 residues. This CDR3 is CASSLGTVSSYNSPLHF. The CDR3 nucleotides read TGTGCCAGCAGTCTCGGGACAGTAAGCTCCTATAATTCACCCCTCCACTTT.

V is TRBV10-3 and J is TRBJ1-1; 9 nucleotides align to TRBD1. Looked up from germline, CDR1 is ENHRY and CDR2 is SYGVKD. V lost 5 bases to trimming and J lost 7 bases; unmatched junction nucleotides: 5. There are 13 residues in the CDR3. The CDR3 protein is CAISRTGVNEAFF. The CDR3 bases are TGTGCCATCAGTCGGACAGGGGTTAATGAAGCTTTCTTT.

This chain joins TRBV12-3 or TRBV12-4 and TRBJ1-1, with TRBD1 as a possible D gene (6 bases). The CDR3 is 14 residues long. Trimming cost V 4 bases and J 1 base, with 10 bases left between them. CDR3 sequence: CASSYSGQNTEAFF. Here the CDR3 DNA reads TGTGCCAGCAGTTACTCGGGACAGAACACTGAAGCTTTCTTT.